This is a list of T cell receptor beta chains from one sample in a study of CD8+ T cells in alopecia areata. Clones were sequenced by immunoSEQ multiplex PCR, and TCRdb holds only the in-frame ones, with some missing. Of roughly 170,000 clones in the sample, around 50% were seen once. This sample comprised CD8+ T cells sorted from blood, obtained at week 24, from a patient treated with tofacitinib. These receptors were taken from a human donor with alopecia areata. Both conserved end residues are part of each CDR3. D genes are given only for firm matches. For some rows the clone size is stated as once, few or many, or as a class when expanded; others skip it.

D gene: .
clone size: .
V gene: TRBV27
J gene: TRBJ2-2
CDR3 DNA: TGTGCCAGCAGTTTTCAGACAGCCGGGGAGCTGTTTTTT
CDR3 protein: CASSFQTAGELFF

D gene: TRBD2
clone size: .
V gene: TRBV11-1
J gene: TRBJ2-1
CDR3 DNA: TGTGCCAGCAGCTCGTGGGTGGCTAGCGGGGGGAATGAGCAGTTCTTC
CDR3 protein: CASSSWVASGGNEQFF

D gene: TRBD1
clone size: .
V gene: TRBV5-1
J gene: TRBJ1-1
CDR3 DNA: TGCGCCAGCAGCTTGTTGGTGGGACAGACTACTGAAGCTTTCTTT
CDR3 protein: CASSLLVGQTTEAFF

D gene: .
clone size: once
V gene: TRBV29-1
J gene: TRBJ1-2
CDR3 DNA: TGCAGCGTTGAAGATCCGCTCAACCCGGGGAGGTATGGCTACACCTTC
CDR3 protein: CSVEDPLNPGRYGYTF

D gene: .
clone size: .
V gene: TRBV27
J gene: TRBJ1-1
CDR3 DNA: TGTGCCAGCAGTTTATATCCGGGGAACACTGAAGCTTTCTTT
CDR3 protein: CASSLYPGNTEAFF

D gene: TRBD1
clone size: .
V gene: TRBV30
J gene: TRBJ1-6
CDR3 DNA: TGTGCCTGGGGGGACAGGGGCTCACCCCTCCACTTT
CDR3 protein: CAWGDRGSPLHF

D gene: .
clone size: few
V gene: TRBV2
J gene: TRBJ1-5
CDR3 DNA: TGTGCCAGCATGCTGTCGGGCAATCAGCCCCAGCATTTT
CDR3 protein: CASMLSGNQPQHF

D gene: .
clone size: .
V gene: TRBV13
J gene: TRBJ2-5
CDR3 DNA: TGTGCCAGCAGCTCGGAGGGTGAGACCCAGTACTTC
CDR3 protein: CASSSEGETQYF

D gene: .
clone size: .
V gene: TRBV13
J gene: TRBJ2-5
CDR3 DNA: TGTGCCAGCAGCCAAAGGACAGTCCAAGAGACCCAGTACTTC
CDR3 protein: CASSQRTVQETQYF

D gene: .
clone size: .
V gene: TRBV13
J gene: TRBJ2-7
CDR3 DNA: TGTGCCAGCAGCTTCACCGCGTACGAGCAGTACTTC
CDR3 protein: CASSFTAYEQYF

D gene: .
clone size: .
V gene: TRBV13
J gene: TRBJ1-5
CDR3 DNA: TGTGCCAGCAGCCTTGGGCGTCAGCCCCAGCATTTT
CDR3 protein: CASSLGRQPQHF

D gene: .
clone size: .
V gene: TRBV4-1
J gene: TRBJ2-7
CDR3 DNA: TGCGCCAGCAGCCAAGGACAGTCCCTGGAACAGTACTTC
CDR3 protein: CASSQGQSLEQYF

D gene: .
clone size: .
V gene: TRBV30
J gene: TRBJ1-2
CDR3 DNA: TGTGCCTGGAGTCAGGGACGGAGCTACACCTTC
CDR3 protein: CAWSQGRSYTF

D gene: .
clone size: once
V gene: TRBV5-6
J gene: TRBJ2-7
CDR3 DNA: TGTGCCAGCAGCCAGGGCGGTGCAGGGATCCTCTACGAGCAGTACTTC
CDR3 protein: CASSQGGAGILYEQYF

D gene: .
clone size: .
V gene: TRBV14
J gene: TRBJ2-7
CDR3 DNA: TGTGCCAGCAGCCAAGATGTCCGGGGTCCCTACGAGCAGTACTTC
CDR3 protein: CASSQDVRGPYEQYF

D gene: .
clone size: .
V gene: TRBV11-3
J gene: TRBJ2-5
CDR3 DNA: TGTGCCAGCAGCTTAGCCTCGGATCCTAGGAGAGAGACCCAGTACTTC
CDR3 protein: CASSLASDPRRETQYF

D gene: .
clone size: once
V gene: TRBV29-1
J gene: TRBJ1-2
CDR3 DNA: TGCAGCGTCCCCCTCGCCGGGGGGGTAAGGGCGAACTATGGCTACACCTTC
CDR3 protein: CSVPLAGGVRANYGYTF

D gene: TRBD1
clone size: few
V gene: TRBV25-1
J gene: TRBJ1-2
CDR3 DNA: TGTGCCAGCAGATCGGACAGGGGGCTGAGCTATGGCTACACCTTC
CDR3 protein: CASRSDRGLSYGYTF

D gene: .
clone size: few
V gene: TRBV12-5
J gene: TRBJ2-3
CDR3 DNA: TGTGCTAGTGGTTTGGGGCGGGACGACACAGATACGCAGTATTTT
CDR3 protein: CASGLGRDDTDTQYF

D gene: TRBD1
clone size: .
V gene: TRBV5-4
J gene: TRBJ1-2
CDR3 DNA: TGTGCCAGCAGCTTGCGGGTCGAGGGGGCCGATGGCTACACCTTC
CDR3 protein: CASSLRVEGADGYTF

D gene: .
clone size: few
V gene: TRBV7-2
J gene: TRBJ2-1
CDR3 DNA: TGTGCCAGCAGCTTAGCATTAGCGAACTCCAATGAGCAGTTCTTC
CDR3 protein: CASSLALANSNEQFF

D gene: TRBD2
clone size: once
V gene: TRBV2
J gene: TRBJ2-7
CDR3 DNA: TGTGCCAGCAGTGTGGCTAGCGGGGGATATAATTACGAGCAGTACTTC
CDR3 protein: CASSVASGGYNYEQYF

D gene: .
clone size: .
V gene: TRBV7-3
J gene: TRBJ2-5
CDR3 DNA: TGTGCCAGCAGTTTATGGGGGGCAGAGACCCAGTACTTC
CDR3 protein: CASSLWGAETQYF

D gene: TRBD2
clone size: .
V gene: TRBV2
J gene: TRBJ2-1
CDR3 DNA: TGTGCCAGCAGTCAGGGCTCGGGGGGGCTTAATGAGCAGTTCTTC
CDR3 protein: CASSQGSGGLNEQFF

D gene: .
clone size: few
V gene: TRBV5-1
J gene: TRBJ1-2
CDR3 DNA: TGCGCCAGCAGCTTGTTAACCGACCCAACTGCGGGCTACACCTTC
CDR3 protein: CASSLLTDPTAGYTF

D gene: .
clone size: .
V gene: TRBV11-2
J gene: TRBJ2-5
CDR3 DNA: TGTGCCAGCAGCTTCGGGTGGGCAGTACAAGAGACCCAGTACTTC
CDR3 protein: CASSFGWAVQETQYF

D gene: .
clone size: few
V gene: TRBV27
J gene: TRBJ2-7
CDR3 DNA: TGTGCCAGCAGTTTGGGTTCAGGGCCTCCCTACGAGCAGTACTTC
CDR3 protein: CASSLGSGPPYEQYF

D gene: .
clone size: .
V gene: TRBV7-6
J gene: TRBJ2-3
CDR3 DNA: TGTGCCAGCAGCTTATTTATGGGAGATACGCAGTATTTT
CDR3 protein: CASSLFMGDTQYF

D gene: .
clone size: few
V gene: TRBV29-1
J gene: TRBJ2-4
CDR3 DNA: TGCAGCCCCCCTCTACGCAGTTACATTCAGTACTTC
CDR3 protein: CSPPLRSYIQYF

D gene: .
clone size: .
V gene: TRBV13
J gene: TRBJ2-3
CDR3 DNA: TGTGCCAGCAGCCCTCGGGGTCGCGCAGATACGCAGTATTTT
CDR3 protein: CASSPRGRADTQYF

D gene: .
clone size: .
V gene: TRBV5-1
J gene: TRBJ2-1
CDR3 DNA: TGCGCCAGCAGCTTGAAGAGGAGCTCCTACAATGAGCAGTTCTTC
CDR3 protein: CASSLKRSSYNEQFF

D gene: .
clone size: .
V gene: TRBV6-5
J gene: TRBJ2-2
CDR3 DNA: TGTGCCAGCAGTGAAGGACCCAACGGGGAGCTGTTTTTT
CDR3 protein: CASSEGPNGELFF

D gene: .
clone size: .
V gene: TRBV30
J gene: TRBJ1-4
CDR3 DNA: TGTGCCTGGGGACAGACAACTAATGAAAAACTGTTTTTT
CDR3 protein: CAWGQTTNEKLFF

D gene: .
clone size: .
V gene: TRBV4-1
J gene: TRBJ2-7
CDR3 DNA: TGCGCCAGCAGCCAAGGAAGTAGATACGAGCAGTACTTC
CDR3 protein: CASSQGSRYEQYF

D gene: .
clone size: few
V gene: TRBV2
J gene: TRBJ2-3
CDR3 DNA: TGTGCCAGCAACAGAGATACGCAGTATTTT
CDR3 protein: CASNRDTQYF

D gene: TRBD1
clone size: .
V gene: TRBV19
J gene: TRBJ1-6
CDR3 DNA: TGTGCCAGTAAACCGGACAGGGGTAATTCACCCCTCCACTTT
CDR3 protein: CASKPDRGNSPLHF

D gene: TRBD2
clone size: .
V gene: TRBV7-2
J gene: TRBJ2-1
CDR3 DNA: TGTGCCAGCAGCTTAGGACTAGCGGGGGCTCATAGGCGCTACAATGAGCAGTTCTTC
CDR3 protein: CASSLGLAGAHRRYNEQFF

D gene: .
clone size: .
V gene: TRBV11-2
J gene: TRBJ1-1
CDR3 DNA: TGTGCCAGCAGCGCCTCCGCAATTGAAGCTTTCTTT
CDR3 protein: CASSASAIEAFF

D gene: .
clone size: .
V gene: TRBV2
J gene: TRBJ2-1
CDR3 DNA: TGTGCCAGCAGTGAAGGAGGAGGTCACAATGAGCAGTTCTTC
CDR3 protein: CASSEGGGHNEQFF

D gene: TRBD1
clone size: .
V gene: TRBV6-1
J gene: TRBJ1-2
CDR3 DNA: TGTGCCAGCACCTTGACAGGGAACTATGGCTACACCTTC
CDR3 protein: CASTLTGNYGYTF

D gene: TRBD1
clone size: .
V gene: TRBV28
J gene: TRBJ2-5
CDR3 DNA: TGTGCCAGCATCCGGGACAGGGGGCGAGAGACCCAGTACTTC
CDR3 protein: CASIRDRGRETQYF

D gene: .
clone size: .
V gene: TRBV15
J gene: TRBJ2-7
CDR3 DNA: TGTGCCACCAGCAGGGAGGGGACTCCATACGAGCAGTACTTC
CDR3 protein: CATSREGTPYEQYF

D gene: .
clone size: .
V gene: TRBV7-9
J gene: TRBJ2-4
CDR3 DNA: TGTGCCAGCAGCTTAGGTGGGGCAGGCGATAAAAACATTCAGTACTTC
CDR3 protein: CASSLGGAGDKNIQYF

D gene: TRBD1
clone size: .
V gene: TRBV7-6
J gene: TRBJ1-1
CDR3 DNA: TGTGCCAGCAGCCCCCGGACAGGGACCAACACTGAAGCTTTCTTT
CDR3 protein: CASSPRTGTNTEAFF

D gene: .
clone size: few
V gene: TRBV30
J gene: TRBJ1-5
CDR3 DNA: TGTGCCTGGAGTGTACCGGCAGGGCGGGATCAGCCCCAGCATTTT
CDR3 protein: CAWSVPAGRDQPQHF

D gene: TRBD2
clone size: .
V gene: TRBV30
J gene: TRBJ2-3
CDR3 DNA: TGTGCCTGGAGTGGAGTGGGGAGGGCGGTCACGCAGTATTTT
CDR3 protein: CAWSGVGRAVTQYF

D gene: .
clone size: .
V gene: TRBV6-5
J gene: TRBJ2-7
CDR3 DNA: TGTGCCAGCAGTTATCTATCGTCGGGCGAGCAGTACTTC
CDR3 protein: CASSYLSSGEQYF

D gene: .
clone size: .
V gene: TRBV29-1
J gene: TRBJ1-2
CDR3 DNA: TGCAGCGCTCCCCAGGGTCCCGCGGGCTACACCTTC
CDR3 protein: CSAPQGPAGYTF

D gene: .
clone size: .
V gene: TRBV14
J gene: TRBJ1-2
CDR3 DNA: TGTGCCAGCAGCCAAATTCCGAGAAACTATGGCTACACCTTC
CDR3 protein: CASSQIPRNYGYTF

D gene: .
clone size: .
V gene: TRBV27
J gene: TRBJ1-5
CDR3 DNA: TGTGCCAGCAGTCCGGACAGTGGCAATCAGCCCCAGCATTTT
CDR3 protein: CASSPDSGNQPQHF

D gene: .
clone size: .
V gene: TRBV2
J gene: TRBJ1-3
CDR3 DNA: TGTGCCAGCAGTCTACCCAGGGAACCTGGAAACACCATATATTTT
CDR3 protein: CASSLPREPGNTIYF

D gene: .
clone size: .
V gene: TRBV30
J gene: TRBJ2-3
CDR3 DNA: TGTGCCTGGAGTATAGAGGGGTTGGATACGCAGTATTTT
CDR3 protein: CAWSIEGLDTQYF

D gene: .
clone size: few
V gene: TRBV10-3
J gene: TRBJ2-1
CDR3 DNA: TGTGCCATCAGCCGCCGGACAGAGAGCTCCTACAATGAGCAGTTCTTC
CDR3 protein: CAISRRTESSYNEQFF

D gene: TRBD2
clone size: .
V gene: TRBV29-1
J gene: TRBJ2-1
CDR3 DNA: TGCAGCGTTGATATAGCGGGGGGGCTAGGCAATGAGCAGTTCTTC
CDR3 protein: CSVDIAGGLGNEQFF

D gene: .
clone size: .
V gene: TRBV27
J gene: TRBJ2-5
CDR3 DNA: TGTGCCAGCAGTTTACAGGACCAAGAGACCCAGTACTTC
CDR3 protein: CASSLQDQETQYF